The 26 T cell receptor beta chains given below trace back to one sample, sequenced in a study of Ad26.COV2.S vaccination and SARS-CoV-2 variants. Some clones are missing from TCRdb's copy, which holds only in-frame ones; the method was immunoSEQ multiplex PCR. The data hold roughly 140,000 clones, with around 86% observed a single time. This sample comprised peripheral blood, obtained after recovery from COVID-19. These receptors came from a human donor who had recovered from COVID-19.

This rearrangement joins TRBV7-8 to TRBJ2-1; D unresolved. The CDR3 sequence is 13 residues long. Germline V lookup: CDR1 SGHVS, CDR2 FQNEAQ. Trimming pared 4 bases from V and 5 bases from J, leaving 9 bases between. The CDR3 loop is CASSSSRHNEQFF. In DNA, the CDR3 is TGTGCCAGCAGCTCCAGCAGGCACAATGAGCAGTTCTTC. The full variable domain, rest sourced from reference TRBV7-8 and TRBJ2-1, is GAGVSQSPRYKVAKRGQDVALRCDPISGHVSLFWYQQALGQGPEFLTYFQNEAQLDKSGLPSDRFFAERPEGSVSTLKIQRTQQEDSAVYLCASSSSRHNEQFFGPGTRLTVL.

The chain recombines TRBV4-1 with TRBJ2-7; 7 bases fit TRBD1. The CDR3 has 15 residues. Looked up from germline, CDR1 is MGHRA and CDR2 is YSYEKL. Trimming cost V 3 bases and J 4 bases; bases outside gene matches: 9. The CDR3 loop reads CASSHTGDGSYEQYF. The DNA of the CDR3 is TGCGCCAGCAGCCACACAGGGGACGGCTCTTACGAGCAGTACTTC.

The V call is TRBV6-5, the J call TRBJ2-7; weak D call: TRBD1 (6 bases). Germline loops: CDR1 MNHEY, CDR2 SVGAGI. Trimming took off 7 bases at V and 3 bases at J, with 10 bases between the two ends. There are 12 residues in the CDR3. The CDR3 region is CASTGVLYEQYF. CDR3 in DNA: TGTGCCAGCACAGGGGTACTCTACGAGCAGTACTTC.

The chain combines TRBV12-3 or TRBV12-4 with TRBJ1-5, with D tentatively TRBD1 (5 bases). This CDR3 spans 13 amino acids. Trimming pared 3 bases from V and 7 bases from J, leaving 10 bases between. The DNA of the CDR3 is TGTGCCAGCAGTTTCAGGCACAGGCAGCCCCAGCATTTT. Translating gives CASSFRHRQPQHF.

The chain joins TRBV24-1 to TRBJ2-7; no clear D gene. Trimming took 5 bases from V and 6 from J, leaving 10 bases between them. Germline V gene lookup returns CDR1 KGHDR and CDR2 SFDVKD. The CDR3 covers 12 residues. CDR3: CATSAAWGEQYF. CDR3 bases: TGTGCCACCAGTGCGGCCTGGGGCGAGCAGTACTTC.

CDR3 sequence: CASSHGVGRGKYEQYF. The CDR3 DNA reads TGCGCCAGCAGCCACGGAGTGGGCAGGGGAAAATACGAGCAGTACTTC. The J gene is TRBJ2-7, the V gene TRBV4-1, with a tentative D call TRBD1 (6 bases). From germline, CDR1 is MGHRA and CDR2 YSYEKL. Trimming stripped 3 bases from V and 4 bases from J, with 19 bases between. The CDR3 extends over 16 amino acids.

The chain is built from TRBV5-4 and TRBJ1-2; no definite D call. CDR1 is SGHNT, CDR2 YYREEE, per germline (reference sequence). The CDR3 consists of 15 residues. Trimming pared 0 bases from V and 6 bases from J, leaving 15 bases between. CDR3 region: CASSLGGRVENGYTF. The DNA of the CDR3 is TGTGCCAGCAGCTTGGGGGGTAGGGTAGAGAATGGCTACACCTTC.

The rearrangement links TRBV6-5 to TRBJ2-7, with D perhaps given as TRBD1 or TRBD2 (6 bases each). The germline V and J ends were trimmed by 4 bases and 3 bases, with 13 bases remaining between them. The CDR3 loop spans 14 amino acids. Germline CDR1 reads MNHEY; CDR2 reads SVGAGI. Here the CDR3 reads CASSFVGGDYEQYF. CDR3 in DNA: TGTGCCAGCAGTTTCGTGGGGGGCGACTACGAGCAGTACTTC.

The rearrangement joins TRBV19 to TRBJ1-1; 9 positions agree with TRBD1. Looked up from germline, CDR1 is LNHDA and CDR2 is SQIVND (reference sequence). The CDR3 loop spans 15 amino acids. With V trimmed by 8 bases and J by 1 base, 8 bases remained unmatched. This CDR3 is CASRYMGQGNTEAFF. DNA for the CDR3: TGTGCCAGTCGATACATGGGACAGGGGAACACTGAAGCTTTCTTT.

The chain employs TRBV3-1 (or the pseudogene TRBV3-2) and TRBJ2-1, with 9 nucleotides matching TRBD2. Germline values: CDR1 LGHDT, CDR2 YNNKEL (reference sequence). This CDR3 is built from 16 residues. The trim removed 1 base at V and 8 bases at J, leaving 9 bases unmatched. The CDR3 is CASSQGQRGDGDEQFF. In DNA form, the CDR3 reads TGTGCCAGCAGCCAAGGTCAGCGGGGGGATGGGGATGAGCAGTTCTTC.

The rearrangement links TRBV28 to TRBJ2-7; 9 nucleotides align to TRBD1. This CDR3 region has 15 residues. CDR1 MDHEN and CDR2 SYDVKM come from the germline V gene. The junction had 13 bases not matched to a gene; V was cut back by 8 bases and J by 5 bases. CDR3 amino acids: CASSKLGQGTNEQYF. The DNA of the CDR3 is TGTGCCAGCTCCAAACTTGGACAGGGGACGAACGAGCAGTACTTC.

This sequence joins TRBV2 and TRBJ1-1, with D possibly TRBD1 on 6 matching bases. The ends were cut back, 5 bases at V and 1 base at J, with 8 bases in the middle. CDR1 and CDR2 from the germline V gene are SNHLY and FYNNEI. CDR3 length: 13 residues. For the CDR3, the DNA is TGTGCCAGCAGTCGACAGGCGAACACTGAAGCTTTCTTT. Amino acids: CASSRQANTEAFF.

This chain links TRBV5-1 with TRBJ2-2, with D tentatively TRBD1 or TRBD2 (7 bases each). The length of the CDR3 is 15 residues. Germline V lookup: CDR1 SGHRS, CDR2 YFSETQ. V dropped 3 bases and J dropped 3 bases, with 12 bases sitting between them. CDR3 in amino acids: CASSSQGGDTGELFF. In nucleotides, the CDR3 is TGCGCCAGCAGCTCTCAGGGGGGGGACACCGGGGAGCTGTTTTTT.

The chain couples TRBV5-1 to TRBJ2-1, with 8 bases lining up with TRBD2. V lost 7 bases, J lost 9 bases, and 12 bases stayed unmatched. Germline V gene sequence: CDR1 SGHRS, CDR2 YFSETQ. CDR3 length: 14 amino acids. This CDR3 is CASGGTSGSGEQFF. The CDR3 DNA sequence: TGCGCCAGCGGCGGCACTAGCGGTTCAGGTGAGCAGTTCTTC.

The DNA of the CDR3 is TGTGCCAGCAGCTTGTGGGACGCTGAAGCTTTCTTT. Its translation is CASSLWDAEAFF. The chain joins TRBV5-6 to TRBJ1-1, with D perhaps matching TRBD1 (5 bases). The CDR3 extends over 12 amino acids. Trimming cost V 1 base and J 6 bases, with 7 bases left between them. CDR1 and CDR2 from the germline V gene are SGHDT and YYEEEE.

This rearrangement joins TRBV30 to TRBJ2-7; no clear D. Trimming shortened V by 7 bases and J by 0 bases, and 16 bases separated the two germline ends. The length of the CDR3 is 14 residues. The germline V gene encodes CDR1 GTSNPN and CDR2 SVGIG (reference sequence). CDR3 DNA sequence: TGTGCCTCAACGGTGGCAGAGAGCTCCTACGAGCAGTACTTC. Residues: CASTVAESSYEQYF.

J is TRBJ2-3 and V is TRBV21-1; the D call of TRBD1 is as the table states it, not checked on the DNA. TRBV21-1 is an annotated pseudogene. The CDR3 is 15 residues long. DNA for the CDR3: TGTGCCAGCAGCAACAGGGTTTTGGGCACAGATACGCAGTATTTT. This encodes CASSNRVLGTDTQYF.

The V call is TRBV3-1 (or the pseudogene TRBV3-2), the J call TRBJ1-1; D uncertain. Germline-derived CDR1 and CDR2 are LGHDT and YNNKEL (reference sequence). The ends were cut back, 4 bases at V and 1 base at J, with 7 bases in the middle. This CDR3 has 13 residues. CDR3 DNA: TGTGCCAGCAGCCGCCAGTGGAACACTGAAGCTTTCTTT. Its translation: CASSRQWNTEAFF.

The J gene is TRBJ2-2, the V gene TRBV29-1; D gene uncertain. The CDR3 covers 12 residues. Between the trimmed V and J ends, which lost 7 bases and 1 base, there was a span of 7 bases. Germline lookup yields CDR1 SQVTM and CDR2 ANQGSEA. The CDR3 DNA is TGCAGCGGACACTTGAACACCGGGGAGCTGTTTTTT. It specifies CSGHLNTGELFF.

The V gene is TRBV4-3, the J gene TRBJ2-3; the D gene is possibly TRBD1 (6 bases). Germline values: CDR1 LGHNA, CDR2 YSLEER. V was pared by 4 bases and J by 2 bases, with 16 bases between. The CDR3 is made up of 16 amino acids. CDR3 residues: CASSLPGTRFTDTQYF. In nucleotides, the CDR3 is TGCGCCAGCAGCCTTCCCGGGACAAGATTCACAGATACGCAGTATTTT.

This chain uses TRBV20-1 with TRBJ1-2; D not resolved. The V end lost 6 bases, the J end lost 8 bases, and 7 bases lay between the germline ends. Per the germline V gene, CDR1 is DFQATT and CDR2 is SNEGSKA (reference sequence). The CDR3 runs 9 residues. This CDR3 reads CSADPGYTF. The DNA for the CDR3 is TGCAGTGCCGACCCGGGCTACACCTTC.

V usage is TRBV18 and J usage is TRBJ2-4; D remains unclear. Germline CDR1 and CDR2: KGHSH and LQKENI. Trimming cost V 2 bases and J 0 bases, with 11 bases left between them. The CDR3 consists of 16 residues. The CDR3 reads CASSPEPGVAKNIQYF. In DNA, the CDR3 is TGTGCCAGCTCACCAGAGCCGGGCGTAGCCAAAAACATTCAGTACTTC.

V usage is TRBV4-1 and J usage is TRBJ1-1; TRBD1 is a possible D gene (5 bases). The CDR3 loop spans 15 amino acids. V was cut by 0 bases and J by 4 bases, with 12 bases left in between. Germline values: CDR1 MGHRA, CDR2 YSYEKL. The CDR3 nucleotides are TGCGCCAGCAGCCAAGATATAATGGGGACCACTGAAGCTTTCTTT. Translation: CASSQDIMGTTEAFF.

The chain links TRBV15 to TRBJ2-3; the D call may be TRBD1 or TRBD2 (5 bases each). CDR1 is LNHNV, CDR2 YYDKDF, per germline (reference sequence). The CDR3 has 13 residues. V was pared by 5 bases and J by 0 bases, with 6 bases between. Here the CDR3 reads CATSWGSTDTQYF. The CDR3 DNA reads as TGTGCCACCAGCTGGGGGAGCACAGATACGCAGTATTTT.

This clone was recorded once. The V gene is TRBV7-2, the J gene TRBJ2-3; D ambiguous. There are 14 residues in the CDR3. Germline V lookup: CDR1 SGHTA, CDR2 FQGNSA. Trimming removed 5 bases from V and 5 bases from J, with 14 bases in between. CDR3 coding DNA: TGTGCCAGCAGCGCTGTGTCGTGGGGAGATACGCAGTATTTT. It specifies CASSAVSWGDTQYF.

The V and J genes are TRBV7-9 and TRBJ1-2; D unclear. V gave up 0 bases and J gave up 4 bases, with 12 bases separating them. CDR1 is SEHNR and CDR2 is FQNEAQ in the germline V gene (reference sequence). CDR3 length: 15 residues. The CDR3, as DNA: TGTGCCAGCAGCTTAGCCATTGGCCGGGCCTATGGCTACACCTTC. This translates into CASSLAIGRAYGYTF.